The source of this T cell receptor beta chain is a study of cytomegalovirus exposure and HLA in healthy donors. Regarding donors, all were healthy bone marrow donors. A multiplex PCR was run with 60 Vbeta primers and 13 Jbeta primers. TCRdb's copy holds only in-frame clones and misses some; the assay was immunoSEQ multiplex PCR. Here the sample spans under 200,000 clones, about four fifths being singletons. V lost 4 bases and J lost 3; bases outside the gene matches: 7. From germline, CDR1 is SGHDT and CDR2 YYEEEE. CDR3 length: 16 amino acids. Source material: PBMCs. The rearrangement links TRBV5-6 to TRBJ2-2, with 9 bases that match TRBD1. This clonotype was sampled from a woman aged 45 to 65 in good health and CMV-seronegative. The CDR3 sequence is CASSERTGGYTGELFF. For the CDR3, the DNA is TGTGCCAGCAGCGAGAGAACAGGGGGCTACACCGGGGAGCTGTTTTTT.